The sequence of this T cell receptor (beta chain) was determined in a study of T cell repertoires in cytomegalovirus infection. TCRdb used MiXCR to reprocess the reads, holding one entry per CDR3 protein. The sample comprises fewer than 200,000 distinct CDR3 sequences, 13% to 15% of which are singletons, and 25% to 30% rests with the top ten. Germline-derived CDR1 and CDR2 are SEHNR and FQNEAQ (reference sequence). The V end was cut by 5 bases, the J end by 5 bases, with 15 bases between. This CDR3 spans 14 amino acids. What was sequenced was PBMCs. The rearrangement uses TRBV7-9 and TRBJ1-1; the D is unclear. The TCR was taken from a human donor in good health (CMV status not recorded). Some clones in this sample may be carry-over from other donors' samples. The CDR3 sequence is CASSPRLLKTEAFF. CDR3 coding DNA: TGTGCCAGCAGCCCCCGGCTGCTAAAAACTGAAGCTTTCTTT.